The rows below give T cell receptor beta chains drawn from one sample of a study of blood T cell repertoires in COVID-19. Clones were read by immunoSEQ multiplex PCR, and TCRdb kept only the in-frame ones, dropping some. Of about 96,000 clones listed, 65% to 85% are singletons. The sequenced sample consisted of peripheral blood. Every receptor here comes from a woman in her sixties or seventies with acute or convalescent COVID-19. The CDR3 runs from the conserved cysteine through the conserved F or W. D genes are given only for firm matches. A clone size is listed for some rows: how often the clone was seen (once, few, many), or a class if it is expanded.

len,j_gene,d_gene,abundance,v_gene,CDR3aa,CDR3nt
13,TRBJ1-2,NA,NA,TRBV29-1,CSVEGGVNYGYTF,TGCAGCGTTGAAGGCGGGGTGAACTATGGCTACACCTTC
15,TRBJ2-3,TRBD2,NA,TRBV19,CASSPGTSGVGKQYF,TGTGCCAGTAGTCCCGGGACTAGCGGGGTTGGCAAGCAGTATTTT
15,TRBJ1-5,TRBD1,NA,TRBV19,CASSRTGDASQPQHF,TGTGCCAGTAGTAGGACAGGGGATGCAAGTCAGCCCCAGCATTTT
17,TRBJ2-7,TRBD2,NA,TRBV10-2,CASSESLAGGYSYEQYF,TGCGCCAGCAGTGAGTCTCTAGCGGGGGGCTATAGCTACGAGCAGTACTTC
15,TRBJ2-1,TRBD2,few,TRBV4-1,CASSQAGGVYNEQFF,TGCGCCAGCAGCCAAGCGGGGGGGGTCTACAATGAGCAGTTCTTC
18,TRBJ2-2,TRBD2,once,TRBV4-3,CASSQEGTSGGPLGELFF,TGCGCCAGCAGCCAGGAGGGGACTAGCGGGGGGCCGTTAGGGGAGCTGTTTTTT
14,TRBJ2-7,NA,NA,TRBV27,CASSLFEGAGEQYF,TGTGCCAGCAGTTTATTCGAGGGGGCGGGGGAGCAGTACTTC
14,TRBJ1-2,TRBD1,NA,TRBV11-2,CASSLGQGEYGYTF,TGTGCCAGCAGCTTAGGACAGGGGGAATATGGCTACACCTTC
16,TRBJ2-2,TRBD1,once,TRBV4-2,CASSPREGADTGELFF,TGTGCCAGCAGCCCCCGAGAGGGGGCGGACACCGGGGAGCTGTTTTTT
14,TRBJ1-1,NA,NA,TRBV28,CASSLLGGVAEAFF,TGTGCCAGCAGTTTATTGGGAGGGGTCGCTGAAGCTTTCTTT
13,TRBJ1-4,NA,NA,TRBV2,CASNRANGEKLFF,TGTGCCAGCAACAGGGCTAACGGTGAAAAACTGTTTTTT
13,TRBJ2-1,TRBD2,NA,TRBV2,CASKSGGANEQFF,TGTGCCAGCAAAAGCGGGGGGGCGAATGAGCAGTTCTTC
15,TRBJ2-2,NA,once,TRBV7-9,CASSLNTGTAGELFF,TGTGCCAGCAGCTTAAATACAGGAACGGCCGGGGAGCTGTTTTTT
16,TRBJ1-2,TRBD1,NA,TRBV6-1,CASSATLTGGFGGYTF,TGTGCCAGCAGTGCGACACTGACAGGGGGGTTCGGTGGCTACACCTTC
13,TRBJ2-7,TRBD1,NA,TRBV6-5,CASSRPGGHEQYF,TGTGCCAGCAGTAGACCAGGGGGCCACGAGCAGTACTTC
13,TRBJ2-5,NA,NA,TRBV11-2,CASRRQTQETQYF,TGTGCCAGCAGAAGACAGACTCAAGAGACCCAGTACTTC
12,TRBJ2-7,NA,NA,TRBV27,CASSPRRGEQYF,TGTGCCAGCAGCCCCCGCCGGGGCGAGCAGTACTTC
15,TRBJ1-5,TRBD1,NA,TRBV19,CASRTTGGSNQPQHF,TGTGCCAGTAGGACGACAGGGGGGAGCAATCAGCCCCAGCATTTT
15,TRBJ2-7,NA,NA,TRBV18,CASSPRDMDSGAQYF,TGTGCCAGCTCACCAAGGGACATGGACTCCGGAGCGCAGTACTTC
14,TRBJ2-7,NA,once,TRBV3-1/TRBV3-2,CASSQGTHSYEQYF,TGTGCCAGCAGCCAAGGGACACATTCCTACGAGCAGTACTTC
15,TRBJ2-5,TRBD2,NA,TRBV11-2,CASSLSDGGQETQYF,TGTGCCAGCAGCTTGTCGGACGGGGGGCAAGAGACCCAGTACTTC
14,TRBJ1-5,TRBD1,once,TRBV6-4,CASSEAGGNQPQHF,TGTGCCAGCAGTGAAGCAGGGGGAAATCAGCCCCAGCATTTT
13,TRBJ1-5,NA,NA,TRBV7-2,CASSARADQPQHF,TGTGCCAGCAGCGCCCGCGCGGATCAGCCCCAGCATTTT
13,TRBJ2-1,TRBD2,NA,TRBV10-2,CASSETSAGYGFF,TGCGCCAGCAGTGAGACCTCAGCGGGGTATGGGTTCTTC
14,TRBJ2-7,TRBD1,NA,TRBV18,CASSLRDRGYEQYF,TGTGCCAGCTCACTCCGGGACAGGGGCTACGAGCAGTACTTC